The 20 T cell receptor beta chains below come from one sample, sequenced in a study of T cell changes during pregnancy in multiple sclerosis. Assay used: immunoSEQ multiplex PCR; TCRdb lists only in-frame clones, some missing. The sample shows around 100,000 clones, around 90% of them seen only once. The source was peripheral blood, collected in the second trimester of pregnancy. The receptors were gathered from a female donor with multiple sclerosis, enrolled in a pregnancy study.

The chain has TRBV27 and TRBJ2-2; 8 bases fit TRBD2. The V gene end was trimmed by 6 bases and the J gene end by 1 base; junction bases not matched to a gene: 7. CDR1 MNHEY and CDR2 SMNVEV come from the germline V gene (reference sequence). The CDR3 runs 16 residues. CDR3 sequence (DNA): TGTGCCAGCAGCTCACTAGCGGAAAGGAACACCGGGGAGCTGTTTTTT. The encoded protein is CASSSLAERNTGELFF.

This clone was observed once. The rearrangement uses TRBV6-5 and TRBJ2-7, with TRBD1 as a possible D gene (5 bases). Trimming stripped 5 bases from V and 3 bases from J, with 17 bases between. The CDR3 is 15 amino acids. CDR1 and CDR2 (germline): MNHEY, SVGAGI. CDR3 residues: CASSILTEFNYEQYF. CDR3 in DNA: TGTGCCAGCAGTATTTTGACAGAGTTTAACTACGAGCAGTACTTC.

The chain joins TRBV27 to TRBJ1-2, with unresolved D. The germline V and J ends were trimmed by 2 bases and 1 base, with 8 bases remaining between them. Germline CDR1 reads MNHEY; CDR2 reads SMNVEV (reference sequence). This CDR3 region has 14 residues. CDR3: CASSLEGSNYGYTF. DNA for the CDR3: TGTGCCAGCAGTTTAGAGGGCAGTAACTATGGCTACACCTTC.

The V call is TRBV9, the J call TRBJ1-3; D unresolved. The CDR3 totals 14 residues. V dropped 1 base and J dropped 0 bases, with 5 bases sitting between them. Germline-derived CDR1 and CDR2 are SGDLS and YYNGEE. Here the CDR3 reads CASSVRSSGNTIYF. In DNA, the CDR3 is TGTGCCAGCAGCGTACGGAGCTCTGGAAACACCATATATTTT.

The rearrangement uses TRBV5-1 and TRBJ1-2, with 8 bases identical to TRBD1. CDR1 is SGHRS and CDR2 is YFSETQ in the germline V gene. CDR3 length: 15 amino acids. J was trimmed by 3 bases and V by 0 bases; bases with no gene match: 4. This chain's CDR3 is CASSLASGGDYGYTF. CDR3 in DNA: TGCGCCAGCAGCTTGGCCTCAGGGGGCGACTATGGCTACACCTTC.

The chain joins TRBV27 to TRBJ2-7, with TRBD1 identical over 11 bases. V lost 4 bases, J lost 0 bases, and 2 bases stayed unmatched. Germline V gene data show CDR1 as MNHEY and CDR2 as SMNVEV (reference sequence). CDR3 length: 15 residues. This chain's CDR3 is CASSWDRGSSYEQYF. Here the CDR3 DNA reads TGTGCCAGCAGTTGGGACAGGGGGAGCTCCTACGAGCAGTACTTC.

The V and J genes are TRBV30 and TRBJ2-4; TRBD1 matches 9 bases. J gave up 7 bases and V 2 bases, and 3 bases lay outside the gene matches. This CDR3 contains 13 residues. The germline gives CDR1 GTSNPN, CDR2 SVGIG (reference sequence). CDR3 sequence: CAWSIQGANIQYF. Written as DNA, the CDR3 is TGTGCCTGGAGTATACAGGGGGCGAACATTCAGTACTTC.

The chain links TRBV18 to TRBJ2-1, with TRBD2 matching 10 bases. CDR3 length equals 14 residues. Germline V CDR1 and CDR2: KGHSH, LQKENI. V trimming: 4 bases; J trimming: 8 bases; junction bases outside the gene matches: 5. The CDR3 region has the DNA TGTGCCAGCTCACTCGGACTAGCGGTCGATGAGCAGTTCTTC. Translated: CASSLGLAVDEQFF.

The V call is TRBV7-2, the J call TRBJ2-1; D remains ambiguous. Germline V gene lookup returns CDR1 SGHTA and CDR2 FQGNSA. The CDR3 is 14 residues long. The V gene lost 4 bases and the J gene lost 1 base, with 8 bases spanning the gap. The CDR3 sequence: CASSSTQSYNEQFF. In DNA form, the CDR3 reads TGTGCCAGCAGCTCGACTCAATCCTACAATGAGCAGTTCTTC.

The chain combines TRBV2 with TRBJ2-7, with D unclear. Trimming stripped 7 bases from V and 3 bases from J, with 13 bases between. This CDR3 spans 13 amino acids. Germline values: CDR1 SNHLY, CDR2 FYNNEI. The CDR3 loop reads CASTAERSYEQYF. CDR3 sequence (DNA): TGTGCCAGCACCGCGGAACGAAGCTACGAGCAGTACTTC. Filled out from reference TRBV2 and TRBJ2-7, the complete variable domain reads EPEVTQTPSHQVTQMGQEVILRCVPISNHLYFYWYRQILGQKVEFLVSFYNNEISEKSEIFDDQFSVERPDGSNFTLKIRSTKLEDSAMYFCASTAERSYEQYFGPGTRLTVT.

This CDR3 is CASSLEQFWANVLTF. The CDR3 DNA reads TGTGCCAGCAGCTTAGAACAGTTTTGGGCCAACGTCCTGACTTTC. The chain has TRBV7-9 and TRBJ2-6; no reliable D call. Germline values: CDR1 SEHNR, CDR2 FQNEAQ (reference sequence). This CDR3 contains 15 residues. Trimming pared 1 base from V and 5 bases from J, leaving 9 bases between.

This CDR3 is CASSITGVTTEAFF. CDR3 nucleotide sequence: TGTGCCAGCAGCATCACAGGGGTAACCACTGAAGCTTTCTTT. This sequence joins TRBV7-8 and TRBJ1-1; 7 positions agree with TRBD1. Germline V gene data show CDR1 as SGHVS and CDR2 as FQNEAQ. V lost 5 bases to trimming and J lost 4 bases; unmatched junction nucleotides: 7. The CDR3 is 14 amino acids.

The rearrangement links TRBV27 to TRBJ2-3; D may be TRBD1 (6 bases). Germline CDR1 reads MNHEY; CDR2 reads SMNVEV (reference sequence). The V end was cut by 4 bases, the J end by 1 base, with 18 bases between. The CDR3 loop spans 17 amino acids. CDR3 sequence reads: CASSSHRDTGRTDTQYF. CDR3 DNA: TGTGCCAGCAGTTCACACCGGGACACGGGACGCACAGATACGCAGTATTTT.

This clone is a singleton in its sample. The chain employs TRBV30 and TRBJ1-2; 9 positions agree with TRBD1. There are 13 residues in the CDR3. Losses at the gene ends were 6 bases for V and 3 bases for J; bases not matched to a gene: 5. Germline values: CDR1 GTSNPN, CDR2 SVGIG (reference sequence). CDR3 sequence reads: CACTGTGHYGYTF. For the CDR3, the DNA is TGTGCCTGTACCGGGACAGGGCACTATGGCTACACCTTC.

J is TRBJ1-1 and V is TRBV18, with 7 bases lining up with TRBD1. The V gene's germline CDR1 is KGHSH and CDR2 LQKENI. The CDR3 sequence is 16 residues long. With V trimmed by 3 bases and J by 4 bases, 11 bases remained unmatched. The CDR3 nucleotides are TGTGCCAGCTCACCCGTTAGGGGGCTTTTGGCCACTGAAGCTTTCTTT. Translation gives CASSPVRGLLATEAFF.

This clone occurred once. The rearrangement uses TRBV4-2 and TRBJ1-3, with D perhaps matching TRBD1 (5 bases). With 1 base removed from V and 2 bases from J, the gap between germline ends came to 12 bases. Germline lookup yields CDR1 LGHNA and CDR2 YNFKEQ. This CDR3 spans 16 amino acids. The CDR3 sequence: CASSQAESGTGNTIYF. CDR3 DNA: TGTGCCAGCAGCCAAGCCGAATCAGGGACTGGAAACACCATATATTTT.

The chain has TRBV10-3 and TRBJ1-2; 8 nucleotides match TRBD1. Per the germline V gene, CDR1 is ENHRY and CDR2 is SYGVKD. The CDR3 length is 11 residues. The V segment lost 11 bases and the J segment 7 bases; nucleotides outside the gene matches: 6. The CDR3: CAVGTGLGYTF. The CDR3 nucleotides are TGTGCCGTCGGGACAGGTCTTGGCTACACCTTC.

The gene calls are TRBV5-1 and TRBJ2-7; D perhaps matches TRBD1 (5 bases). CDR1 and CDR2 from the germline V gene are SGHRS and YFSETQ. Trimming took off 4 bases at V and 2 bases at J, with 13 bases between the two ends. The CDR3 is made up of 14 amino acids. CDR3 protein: CASSPSGPAYEQYF. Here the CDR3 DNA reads TGCGCCAGCAGCCCTTCAGGGCCAGCCTACGAGCAGTACTTC.

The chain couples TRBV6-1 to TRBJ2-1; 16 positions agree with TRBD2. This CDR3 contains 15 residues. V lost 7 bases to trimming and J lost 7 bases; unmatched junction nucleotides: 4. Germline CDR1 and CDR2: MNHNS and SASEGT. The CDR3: CASIPGLAGGNEQFF. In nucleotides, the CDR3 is TGTGCCAGCATTCCGGGACTAGCGGGAGGGAATGAGCAGTTCTTC.

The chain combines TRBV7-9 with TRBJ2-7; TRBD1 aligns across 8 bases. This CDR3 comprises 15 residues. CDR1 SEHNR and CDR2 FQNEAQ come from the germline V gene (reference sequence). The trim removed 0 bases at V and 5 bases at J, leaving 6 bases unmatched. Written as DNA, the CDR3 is TGTGCCAGCAGCTTAGCGCGGACAGGGACCCACGAGCAGTACTTC. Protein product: CASSLARTGTHEQYF.